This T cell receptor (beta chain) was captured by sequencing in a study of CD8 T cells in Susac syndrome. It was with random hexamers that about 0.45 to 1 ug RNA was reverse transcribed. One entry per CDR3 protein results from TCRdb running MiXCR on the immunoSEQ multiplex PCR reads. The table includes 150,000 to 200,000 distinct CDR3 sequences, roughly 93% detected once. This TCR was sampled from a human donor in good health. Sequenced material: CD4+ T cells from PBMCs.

CDR3 DNA sequence: TGTGCCAGCAGCGGGACAGGGGGATTCGACCAGCCCCAGCATTTT. This codes for CASSGTGGFDQPQHF. The chain employs TRBV2 and TRBJ1-5; TRBD1 aligns across 11 bases. The germline gives CDR1 SNHLY, CDR2 FYNNEI. The V and J ends lost 6 bases and 7 bases, in that order; junction bases with no gene match: 8. This CDR3 spans 15 amino acids.